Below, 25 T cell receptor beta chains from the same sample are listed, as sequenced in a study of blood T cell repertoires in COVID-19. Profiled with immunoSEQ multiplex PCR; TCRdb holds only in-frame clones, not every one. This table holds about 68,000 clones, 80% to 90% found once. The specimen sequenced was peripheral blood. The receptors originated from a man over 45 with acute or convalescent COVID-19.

This CDR3 is CASSSLQGVEQYF. The DNA of the CDR3 is TGTGCCAGCAGCTCCTTACAGGGGGTTGAGCAGTACTTC. The genes are TRBV7-2 and TRBJ2-7; TRBD1 agrees at 8 bases. The CDR3 has 13 residues. CDR1 and CDR2 (germline): SGHTA, FQGNSA. Trimming cost V 4 bases and J 7 bases; bases outside gene matches: 6.

The CDR3 nucleotides are TGTGCCAGCAGCTTAAATGGCTCAGGCTACCGGGGGGCGGGCGAGCAGTACGTC. Translated: CASSLNGSGYRGAGEQYV. This rearrangement joins TRBV13 to TRBJ2-7, with D possibly being TRBD2 (7 bases). Germline V lookup: CDR1 PRHDT, CDR2 FYEKMQ (reference sequence). The CDR3 contains 18 residues. V lost 2 bases, J lost 6 bases, and 26 bases lay in between.

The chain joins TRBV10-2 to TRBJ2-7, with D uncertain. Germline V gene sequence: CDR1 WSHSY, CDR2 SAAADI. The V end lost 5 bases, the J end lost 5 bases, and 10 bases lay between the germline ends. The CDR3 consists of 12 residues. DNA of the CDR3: TGCGCCAGCAGTCCAGAATATAACGAGCAGTACGTC. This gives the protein CASSPEYNEQYV.

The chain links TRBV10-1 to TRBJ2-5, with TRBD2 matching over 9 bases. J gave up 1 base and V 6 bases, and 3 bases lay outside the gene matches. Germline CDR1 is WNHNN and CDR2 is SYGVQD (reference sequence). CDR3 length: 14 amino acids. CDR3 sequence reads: CASSPTSGQETQYF. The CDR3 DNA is TGCGCCAGCAGCCCGACTAGCGGCCAAGAGACCCAGTACTTC.

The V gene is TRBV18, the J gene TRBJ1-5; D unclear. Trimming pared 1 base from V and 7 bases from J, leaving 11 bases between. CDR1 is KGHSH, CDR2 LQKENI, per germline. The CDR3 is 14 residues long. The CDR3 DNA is TGTGCCAGCTCACCACAAGGATACGGGCAGCCCCAGCATTTT. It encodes CASSPQGYGQPQHF.

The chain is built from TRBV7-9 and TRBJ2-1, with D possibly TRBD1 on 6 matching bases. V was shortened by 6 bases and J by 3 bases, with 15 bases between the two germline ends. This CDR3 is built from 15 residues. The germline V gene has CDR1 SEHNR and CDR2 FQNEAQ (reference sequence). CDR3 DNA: TGTGCCAGCAGACCCGGGACAACCCGCTACAATGAGCAGTTCTTC. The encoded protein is CASRPGTTRYNEQFF.

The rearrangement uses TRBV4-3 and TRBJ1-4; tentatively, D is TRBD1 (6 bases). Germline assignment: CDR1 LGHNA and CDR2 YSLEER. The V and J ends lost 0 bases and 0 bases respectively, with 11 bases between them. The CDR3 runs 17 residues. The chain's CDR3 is CASSQESRGATNEKLFF. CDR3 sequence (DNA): TGCGCCAGCAGCCAAGAGAGCAGGGGTGCAACTAATGAAAAACTGTTTTTT.

CDR3 sequence (DNA): TGTGCCAGCAGTCCTCAGGACAGGCGGTACGAGCAGTACTTC. It specifies CASSPQDRRYEQYF. This chain joins TRBV6-5 and TRBJ2-7; TRBD1 aligns across 7 bases. With V trimmed by 5 bases and J by 4 bases, 8 bases remained unmatched. Looked up from germline, CDR1 is MNHEY and CDR2 is SVGAGI. The CDR3 runs to 14 residues.

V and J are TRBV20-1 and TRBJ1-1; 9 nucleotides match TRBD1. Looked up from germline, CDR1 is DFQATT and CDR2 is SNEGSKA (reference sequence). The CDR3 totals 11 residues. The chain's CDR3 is CTQGAHTEAFF. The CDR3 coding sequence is TGCACACAGGGGGCCCACACTGAAGCTTTCTTT.

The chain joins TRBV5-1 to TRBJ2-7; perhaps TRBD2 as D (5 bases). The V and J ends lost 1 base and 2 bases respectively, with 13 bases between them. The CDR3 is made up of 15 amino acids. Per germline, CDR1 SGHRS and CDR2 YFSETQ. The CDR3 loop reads CASSLMTGVAYEQYF. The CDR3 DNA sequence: TGCGCCAGCAGCTTGATGACCGGGGTAGCCTACGAGCAGTACTTC. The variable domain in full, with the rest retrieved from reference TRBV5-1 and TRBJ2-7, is KAGVTQTPRYLIKTRGQQVTLSCSPISGHRSVSWYQQTPGQGLQFLFEYFSETQRNKGNFPGRFSGRQFSNSRSEMNVSTLELGDSALYLCASSLMTGVAYEQYFGPGTRLTVT.

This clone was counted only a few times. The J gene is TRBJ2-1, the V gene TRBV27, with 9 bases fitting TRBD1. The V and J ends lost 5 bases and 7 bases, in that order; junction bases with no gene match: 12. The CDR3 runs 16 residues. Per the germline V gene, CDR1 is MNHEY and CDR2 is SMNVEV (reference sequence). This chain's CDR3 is CASSLTRTGARNEQFF. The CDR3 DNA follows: TGTGCCAGCAGTCTCACGCGGACAGGGGCGAGGAATGAGCAGTTCTTC.

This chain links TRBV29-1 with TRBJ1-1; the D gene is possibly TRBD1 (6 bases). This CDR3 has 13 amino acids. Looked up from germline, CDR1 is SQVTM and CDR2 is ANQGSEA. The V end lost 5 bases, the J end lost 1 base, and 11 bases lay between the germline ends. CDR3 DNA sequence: TGCAGCGTTAGTGGCAGGGGGAACACTGAAGCTTTCTTT. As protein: CSVSGRGNTEAFF.

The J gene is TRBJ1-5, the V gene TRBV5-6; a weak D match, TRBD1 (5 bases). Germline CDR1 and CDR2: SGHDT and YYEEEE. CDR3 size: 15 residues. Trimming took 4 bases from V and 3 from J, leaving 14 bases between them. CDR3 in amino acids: CASSRKDRSNQPQHF. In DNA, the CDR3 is TGTGCCAGCAGCCGGAAAGACAGATCCAATCAGCCCCAGCATTTT.

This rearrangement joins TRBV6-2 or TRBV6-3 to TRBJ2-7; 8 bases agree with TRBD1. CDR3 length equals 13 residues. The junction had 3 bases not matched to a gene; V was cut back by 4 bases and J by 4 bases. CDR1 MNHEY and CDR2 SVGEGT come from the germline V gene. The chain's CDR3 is CASSWQGAYEQYV. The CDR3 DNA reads TGTGCCAGCAGTTGGCAGGGGGCGTACGAGCAGTACGTC.

Written as DNA, the CDR3 is TGTGCCACCAGTGAGTGGGCTGGGGAGCTGTTTTTT. Translated: CATSEWAGELFF. This sequence joins TRBV24-1 and TRBJ2-2; D unresolved. CDR3 length: 12 residues. CDR1 and CDR2 from the germline V gene are KGHDR and SFDVKD. With 4 bases removed from V and 8 bases from J, the gap between germline ends came to 7 bases.

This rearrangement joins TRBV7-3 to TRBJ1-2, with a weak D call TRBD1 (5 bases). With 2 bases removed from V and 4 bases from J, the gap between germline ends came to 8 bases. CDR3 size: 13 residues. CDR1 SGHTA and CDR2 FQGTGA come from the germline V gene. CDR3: CASSLDRAYGYTF. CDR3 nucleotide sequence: TGTGCCAGCAGCTTAGACAGAGCCTATGGCTACACCTTC.

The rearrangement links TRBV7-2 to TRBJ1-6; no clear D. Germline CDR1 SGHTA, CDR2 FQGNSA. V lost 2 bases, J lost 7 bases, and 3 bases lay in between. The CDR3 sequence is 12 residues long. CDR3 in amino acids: CASSLTNSPLHF. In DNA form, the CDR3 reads TGTGCCAGCAGCTTAACAAATTCACCCCTCCACTTT. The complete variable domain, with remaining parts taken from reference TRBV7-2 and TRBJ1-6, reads GAGVSQSPSNKVTEKGKDVELRCDPISGHTALYWYRQSLGQGLEFLIYFQGNSAPDKSGLPSDRFSAERTGGSVSTLTIQRTQQEDSAVYLCASSLTNSPLHFGNGTRLTVT.

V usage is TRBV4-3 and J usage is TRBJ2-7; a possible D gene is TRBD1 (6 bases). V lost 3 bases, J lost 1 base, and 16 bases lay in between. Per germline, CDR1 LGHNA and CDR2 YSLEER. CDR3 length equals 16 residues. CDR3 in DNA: TGCGCCAGCAGCCAGCCTAGGGCAGGGGATTCCTACGAGCAGTACTTC. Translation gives CASSQPRAGDSYEQYF.

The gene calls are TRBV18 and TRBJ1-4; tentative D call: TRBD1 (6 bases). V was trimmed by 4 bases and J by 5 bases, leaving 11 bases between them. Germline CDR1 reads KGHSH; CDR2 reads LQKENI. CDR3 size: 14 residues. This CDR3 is CASSLRTDNEKLFF. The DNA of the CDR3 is TGTGCCAGCTCACTGAGGACAGACAATGAAAAACTGTTTTTT.

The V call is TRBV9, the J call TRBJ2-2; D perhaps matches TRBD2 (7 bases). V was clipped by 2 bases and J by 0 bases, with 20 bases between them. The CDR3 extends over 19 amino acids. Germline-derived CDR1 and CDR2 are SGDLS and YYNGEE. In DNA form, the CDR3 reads TGTGCCAGCAGCGTGCAGATCTCGGGGGGCTACTCGAACACCGGGGAGCTGTTTTTT. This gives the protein CASSVQISGGYSNTGELFF. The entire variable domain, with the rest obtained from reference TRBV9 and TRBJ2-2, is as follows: DSGVTQTPKHLITATGQRVTLRCSPRSGDLSVYWYQQSLDQGLQFLIQYYNGEERAKGNILERFSAQQFPDLHSELNLSSLELGDSALYFCASSVQISGGYSNTGELFFGEGSRLTVL.

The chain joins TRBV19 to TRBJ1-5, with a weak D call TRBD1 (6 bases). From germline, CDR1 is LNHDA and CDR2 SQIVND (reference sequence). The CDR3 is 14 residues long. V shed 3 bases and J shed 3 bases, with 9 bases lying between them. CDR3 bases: TGTGCCAGTAGTATCCGGGACATCAATCAGCCCCAGCATTTT. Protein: CASSIRDINQPQHF.

DNA of the CDR3: TGTGCCAGCAGCTTAGTCGGGAGTAACACCGGGGAGCTGTTTTTT. This encodes CASSLVGSNTGELFF. This chain links TRBV7-2 with TRBJ2-2; TRBD2 is a possible D gene (6 bases). Germline V gives CDR1 SGHTA, CDR2 FQGNSA. This CDR3 is built from 15 residues. Between the trimmed V and J ends, which lost 1 base and 2 bases, there was a span of 8 bases.

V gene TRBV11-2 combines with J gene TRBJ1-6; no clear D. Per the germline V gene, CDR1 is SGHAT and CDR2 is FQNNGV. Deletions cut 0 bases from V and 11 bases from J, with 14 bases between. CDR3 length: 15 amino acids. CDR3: CASSLDSSPWTPLHF. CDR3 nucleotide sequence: TGTGCCAGCAGCTTAGATAGCTCCCCATGGACACCCCTCCACTTT.

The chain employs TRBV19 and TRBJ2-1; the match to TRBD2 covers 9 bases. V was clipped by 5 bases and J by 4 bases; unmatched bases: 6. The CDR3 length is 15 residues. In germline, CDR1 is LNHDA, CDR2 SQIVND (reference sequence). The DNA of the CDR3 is TGTGCCAGTAGTTCCTCTAGCGGGATATACAATGAGCAGTTCTTC. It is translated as CASSSSSGIYNEQFF.

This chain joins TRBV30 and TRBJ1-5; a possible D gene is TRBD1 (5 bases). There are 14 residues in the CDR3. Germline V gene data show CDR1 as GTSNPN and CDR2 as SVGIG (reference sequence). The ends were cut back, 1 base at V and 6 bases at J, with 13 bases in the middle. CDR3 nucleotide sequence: TGTGCCTGGAGTGGTTTGGGGGGAGGTCAGCCCCAGCATTTT. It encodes CAWSGLGGGQPQHF.